Shown below are 24 T cell receptor beta chains from a single sample sequenced in a study of blood T cells in healthy people across ages. The use of a sample-barcoded 5' primer and a J-beta primer mix characterized a second PCR of roughly 6 to 11 cycles. Via MiXCR, TCRdb re-called the 5' RACE reads, giving one row per CDR3 protein. The repertoire has more than 800,000 distinct CDR3 sequences, more than 25% of them found once; the top ten carry 17%. The material sequenced was blood. These receptors all stem from an elderly woman in good health.

This clonotype has more than one count but fewer than ten. V and J are TRBV10-3 and TRBJ1-1, with D possibly TRBD1 on 5 matching bases. The germline V and J ends were trimmed by 3 bases and 0 bases, with 11 bases remaining between them. This CDR3 has 15 amino acids. Germline-derived CDR1 and CDR2 are ENHRY and SYGVKD. Here the CDR3 reads CAISDPGTVNTEAFF. The CDR3 nucleotides read TGTGCCATCAGTGACCCCGGGACGGTGAACACTGAAGCTTTCTTT.

Of note for this clonotype: Its ends do not fully match the called genes, so a read error is possible. The rearrangement links TRBV30 to TRBJ1-6; TRBD1 agrees at 7 bases. This CDR3 is 12 amino acids long. Germline loops: CDR1 GTSNPN, CDR2 SVGIG (reference sequence). The CDR3 sequence: CVWGTVNSPLHF. The CDR3 DNA reads TGTGTCTGGGGGACAGTGAATTCACCCCTCCACTTT. The full variable domain, completed using reference TRBV30 and TRBJ1-6, is SQTIHQWPATLVQPVGSPLSLECTVEGTSNPNLYWYRQAAGRGLQLLFYSVGIGQISSEVPQNLSASRPQDRQFILSSKKLLLSDSGFYLCVWGTVNSPLHFGNGTRLTVT.

As regards this clonotype: This sequence may be a read error, since a much larger clone differs from it by one base. The J gene is TRBJ2-1, the V gene TRBV6-2 or TRBV6-3; 10 bases align to TRBD2. The CDR3 contains 17 residues. Germline CDR1 reads MNHEY; CDR2 reads SVGEGT. Trimming took 2 bases from V and 6 from J; bases not matched to a gene: 10. Written as DNA, the CDR3 is TGTGCCAGCAGTTACCGAACCGGGACTAGCGCCCGCAATGAGCAGTTCTTC. This codes for CASSYRTGTSARNEQFF.

This clonotype was picked up many times. The rearrangement joins TRBV20-1 to TRBJ2-3; 9 bases align to TRBD2. The CDR3 extends over 15 amino acids. Germline lookup yields CDR1 DFQATT and CDR2 SNEGSKA (reference sequence). The V gene end was trimmed by 4 bases and the J gene end by 4 bases; junction bases not matched to a gene: 9. For the CDR3, the DNA is TGCAGTGCTAAAAGCCCGGGACTAGCAGCAGATACGCAGTATTTT. Its protein is CSAKSPGLAADTQYF.

The chain combines TRBV6-5 with TRBJ2-1; 14 bases agree with TRBD2. The V gene end was trimmed by 4 bases and the J gene end by 0 bases; junction bases not matched to a gene: 11. This CDR3 spans 20 amino acids. The germline V gene encodes CDR1 MNHEY and CDR2 SVGAGI. The CDR3 sequence: CASSSATSGRALGSYNEQFF. Here the CDR3 DNA reads TGTGCCAGCAGTTCCGCGACTAGCGGGAGGGCCCTGGGCTCCTACAATGAGCAGTTCTTC.

The chain joins TRBV28 to TRBJ2-1; 12 bases line up with TRBD2. J gave up 4 bases and V 5 bases, and 9 bases lay outside the gene matches. CDR1 and CDR2 from the germline V gene are MDHEN and SYDVKM. This CDR3 spans 17 amino acids. The CDR3 here is CASSIRLAGALYNEQFF. The CDR3, as DNA: TGTGCCAGCAGTATACGACTAGCGGGGGCCTTATACAATGAGCAGTTCTTC.

Comments on this clonotype: Given a much more abundant clone one base away, this may be a read error. The chain employs TRBV11-2 and TRBJ2-1; no firm D call. The CDR3 contains 12 residues. V lost 0 bases and J 13 bases, leaving 10 bases between the germline ends. Germline CDR1 is SGHAT and CDR2 is FQNNGV. Here the CDR3 DNA reads TGTGCCAGCAGCTTAGAATACGTAACCCAGTTCTTC. It specifies CASSLEYVTQFF.

Of note for this clonotype: A read error may be the cause here, since a much bigger clone is one base away. The chain carries TRBV7-6 and TRBJ2-5, with D unresolved. CDR1 and CDR2 (germline): SGHVS, FNYEAQ. This CDR3 is 15 amino acids long. V gave up 3 bases and J gave up 2 bases, with 13 bases separating them. This CDR3 is CASSFSPRAQETQYF. The DNA of the CDR3 is TGTGCCAGCAGCTTTAGCCCTCGGGCACAAGAGACCCAGTACTTC.

V and J are TRBV7-2 and TRBJ2-7, with D hard to call. V was shortened by 5 bases and J by 2 bases, with 13 bases between the two germline ends. The CDR3 covers 14 residues. Germline V gene data show CDR1 as SGHTA and CDR2 as FQGNSA. CDR3 loop: CASSLSRTTYEQYF. The CDR3, as DNA: TGTGCCAGCAGCCTCAGCCGCACAACCTACGAGCAGTACTTC.

This clonotype appeared many times. The chain links TRBV12-3 or TRBV12-4 to TRBJ2-7, with TRBD1 identical over 7 bases. Losses at the gene ends were 7 bases for V and 2 bases for J; bases not matched to a gene: 11. The CDR3 covers 15 residues. This CDR3 reads CASTTGSGGPYEQYF. DNA of the CDR3: TGTGCCAGCACTACAGGGTCAGGGGGTCCCTACGAGCAGTACTTC.

The chain is built from TRBV27 and TRBJ1-1; 8 bases match TRBD1. The CDR3 length is 16 residues. Trimming cost V 5 bases and J 5 bases; bases outside gene matches: 13. Germline V gene sequence: CDR1 MNHEY, CDR2 SMNVEV (reference sequence). The CDR3 region is CASSPRVRGPGTEAFF. Here the CDR3 DNA reads TGTGCCAGCAGTCCCCGGGTCAGGGGGCCGGGAACTGAAGCTTTCTTT.

This clonotype was seen at least ten times. The rearrangement uses TRBV12-3 or TRBV12-4 and TRBJ2-3, with 10 bases matching TRBD1. The CDR3 has 14 residues. The V gene end was trimmed by 6 bases and the J gene end by 7 bases; junction bases not matched to a gene: 7. CDR3 in amino acids: CASRFGQGGHTQYF. The CDR3 region has the DNA TGTGCCAGCAGGTTCGGACAGGGGGGACATACGCAGTATTTT.

This clonotype has just a few counts. The V and J genes are TRBV24-1 and TRBJ2-1; 10 nucleotides line up with TRBD2. Germline V gene data show CDR1 as KGHDR and CDR2 as SFDVKD. Trimming took 3 bases from V and 10 from J; bases not matched to a gene: 14. This CDR3 spans 17 amino acids. CDR3 bases: TGTGCCACCAGTGATCGTACGCTAGCGGGGGCCGACGAGGAGCAGTTCTTC. Its protein is CATSDRTLAGADEEQFF.

The V and J genes are TRBV21-1 and TRBJ1-5. TRBV21-1 is deemed a pseudogene. This CDR3 region has 15 residues. Here the CDR3 DNA reads TGTGCCAGCAGCAACGGACCGGATTGCAATCGGCCCCAGCATTTT. This codes for CASSNGPDCNRPQHF.

This clonotype has more than one count but fewer than ten. The rearrangement links TRBV2 to TRBJ1-5; D unresolved. Trimming removed 8 bases from V and 4 bases from J, with 9 bases in between. The CDR3 is made up of 12 amino acids. CDR1 and CDR2 from the germline V gene are SNHLY and FYNNEI. The CDR3 nucleotides are TGTGCCAGCGGTCAAGTTAATCAGCCCCAGCATTTT. Translation: CASGQVNQPQHF.

This clonotype showed up many times. This rearrangement joins TRBV27 to TRBJ2-1; D is unclear. The CDR3 contains 16 residues. Germline V lookup: CDR1 MNHEY, CDR2 SMNVEV (reference sequence). Trimming removed 5 bases from V and 2 bases from J, with 16 bases in between. CDR3: CASSLTTQVAYNEQFF. The CDR3 DNA reads TGTGCCAGCAGTCTAACCACCCAAGTGGCCTACAATGAGCAGTTCTTC.

The V gene is TRBV7-2, the J gene TRBJ2-2, with 10 nucleotides matching TRBD1. This CDR3 has 15 amino acids. V was clipped by 5 bases and J by 4 bases; unmatched bases: 4. Germline CDR1 reads SGHTA; CDR2 reads FQGNSA. This CDR3 reads CASSPDRGRTGELFF. The CDR3 region has the DNA TGTGCCAGCAGCCCCGACAGGGGGCGCACCGGGGAGCTGTTTTTT.

This clonotype was picked up many times. J is TRBJ2-5 and V is TRBV18, with D maybe TRBD1 (5 bases). V lost 2 bases and J 1 base, leaving 14 bases between the germline ends. The CDR3 length is 16 residues. Per the germline V gene, CDR1 is KGHSH and CDR2 is LQKENI. The CDR3 sequence is CASSPGAGSSQETQYF. As DNA, the CDR3 is TGTGCCAGCTCACCAGGGGCAGGGTCCAGCCAAGAGACCCAGTACTTC.

This clonotype was seen repeatedly, ten times or more. In DNA, the CDR3 is TGCGCCAGCAGCCAAGAGTGGGGCCCTAGCACAGATACGCAGTATTTT. This sequence encodes CASSQEWGPSTDTQYF. The rearrangement joins TRBV4-3 to TRBJ2-3; tentative D call: TRBD1 (5 bases). Trimming removed 0 bases at V and 0 bases at J, with 10 bases between. Germline-derived CDR1 and CDR2 are LGHNA and YSLEER. The CDR3 totals 16 residues.

This clonotype was seen many times. The V call is TRBV6-2 or TRBV6-3, the J call TRBJ2-7, with 10 bases fitting TRBD1. Trimming took 6 bases from V and 4 from J; bases not matched to a gene: 6. CDR1 is MNHEY and CDR2 is SVGEGT in the germline V gene. CDR3 size: 14 residues. CDR3 bases: TGTGCCAGCAGAACGTCGGACAGGGGGTACGAGCAGTACTTC. Translating gives CASRTSDRGYEQYF.

Written as DNA, the CDR3 is TGTGCCAGCAGTGAAAGGGGGGTCCTCTCAACCTACAATGAGCAGTTCTTC. It is translated as CASSERGVLSTYNEQFF. This sequence joins TRBV2 and TRBJ2-1, with D perhaps given as TRBD1 or TRBD2 (6 bases each). CDR1 and CDR2 (germline): SNHLY, FYNNEI. This CDR3 is 17 amino acids long. With 2 bases removed from V and 2 bases from J, the gap between germline ends came to 16 bases.

This clonotype occurred once. A much more abundant neighbour one base away suggests this may be a read error. The chain recombines TRBV20-1 with TRBJ1-1, with D unclear. This CDR3 spans 15 amino acids. In germline, CDR1 is DFQATT, CDR2 SNEGSKA (reference sequence). The DNA for the CDR3 is TGCAGTGCCCCAGCGGGCGGGTTAATGAACACTGGAGCTTTCTTT. Translating gives CSAPAGGLMNTGAFF.

This clonotype appeared many times. V gene TRBV6-2 or TRBV6-3 combines with J gene TRBJ2-3; TRBD2 might be the D (5 bases). Trimming removed 5 bases from V and 2 bases from J, with 14 bases in between. The CDR3 sequence is 15 residues long. Germline CDR1 and CDR2: MNHEY and SVGEGT. The CDR3 here is CASSARLPLTDTQYF. The CDR3, as DNA: TGTGCCAGCAGTGCCCGACTACCCCTCACAGATACGCAGTATTTT.

This clonotype was seen a handful of times. An end of the junction differs from the germline gene, which may be a read error. This rearrangement joins TRBV29-1 to TRBJ2-5; tentatively, D is TRBD1 (5 bases). Germline V lookup: CDR1 SQVTM, CDR2 ANQGSEA. The CDR3 runs 14 residues. In DNA, the CDR3 is TGCAGCGTTGAAGAGCGAATTACAGGCCACCTATTTCACTTC. It yields the protein CSVEERITGHLFHF.